The 3 T cell receptor beta chains listed next were all sequenced from one sample in a study of beta chain features in type 1 diabetes. Reverse transcription of all isolated RNA meant that expressed TCRB transcripts were sequenced. Some clones are missing from TCRdb's copy, which holds only in-frame ones; the method was immunoSEQ multiplex PCR. The table lists more than 140,000 clones, about 9.7% of them singletons. The source material was central memory CD4+ T cells from blood. These receptors were taken from a woman aged 40 to 50 in good health.

The chain employs TRBV4-3 and TRBJ2-3; the match to TRBD1 covers 9 bases. The CDR3 loop spans 16 amino acids. With V trimmed by 0 bases and J by 8 bases, 9 bases remained unmatched. Germline CDR1 and CDR2: LGHNA and YSLEER. The CDR3 DNA sequence: TGCGCCAGCAGCCAAGAACGACAGGGGGGGTCGGGTACGCAGTATTTT. Its protein product is CASSQERQGGSGTQYF.

The genes are TRBV6-5 and TRBJ1-2, with 8 bases aligning to TRBD1. Germline V lookup: CDR1 MNHEY, CDR2 SVGAGI. The V and J ends lost 5 bases and 8 bases, in that order; junction bases with no gene match: 7. This CDR3 comprises 13 residues. The CDR3 nucleotides read TGTGCCAGCAGTAGGGGACAGGCAGGCGGCTACACCTTC. Translated, it gives CASSRGQAGGYTF.

The rearrangement links TRBV5-1 to TRBJ1-4; 9 positions agree with TRBD1. The CDR3 extends over 14 amino acids. CDR1 and CDR2 from the germline V gene are SGHRS and YFSETQ. Trimming cost V 0 bases and J 7 bases; bases outside gene matches: 1. CDR3 in DNA: TGCGCCAGCAGCTTGGGACAGGGGGGTGAAAAACTGTTTTTT. Encoded protein: CASSLGQGGEKLFF. Using reference TRBV5-1 and TRBJ1-4 for the parts outside the CDR3, the full variable domain is KAGVTQTPRYLIKTRGQQVTLSCSPISGHRSVSWYQQTPGQGLQFLFEYFSETQRNKGNFPGRFSGRQFSNSRSEMNVSTLELGDSALYLCASSLGQGGEKLFFGSGTQLSVL.